The sequence of this T cell receptor beta chain was determined in a study of blood T cell repertoires in COVID-19 (dated by TCRdb to between 2020 and 2021). Study-level background: The collaborator samples originated in the United States, Italy and Spain and spanned the acute and convalescent phases of COVID-19. The repertoires were made available in a free public database intended to serve as a resource for research on the immune response to SARS-CoV-2. The samples were drawn from two sources: the first 160 participants of the ongoing ImmuneRACE study, and fewer than 1,500 subjects contributed by 6 global collaborators. Nearly every sample came with metadata listing a de-identified subject ID, COVID-19 status, age in years and sex. The material from the prospective study consisted of cDNA or gDNA derived from T cells, B-cell-depleted T cells, or PBMCs. The dataset comprised deeply sampled blood TCRbeta repertoires from subjects exposed to, actively infected with, or recovered from COVID-19. Where available, HLA class I and class II types were taken from metadata supplied by the sample provider and were not determined by assay-based typing. Study-wide findings and limitations: The quantity of clinical and demographic metadata differed by source and by participant and was supplied without curation.

The collaborating institutions used their own protocols to collect whole blood in K2EDTA tubes. Collaborator samples were shipped for TCRbeta analysis as frozen whole blood, isolated PBMCs, or DNA extracted from either sample type. Worth noting for this clone: The clone's antigen remains unknown. Qualities for individual bases were not recorded, and no much larger clone is one base off.

TCRbeta CDR3 regions were amplified from genomic DNA by means of the immunoSEQ Assay, a bias-controlled multiplex PCR. The study's processing was this. Within the assay, amplification of reference gene primers was used to estimate how many nucleated cells each sample contained. Sequence reads were collapsed and filtered to measure the absolute abundance of every unique TCRbeta CDR3 rearrangement. For each sample, productive Simpson clonality was calculated as the square root of Simpson's diversity index across productive rearrangements. TCRdb obtained this table from immuneACCESS and retained in-frame rearrangements with V and J assigned. These tables miss some clones; where compared with another copy, unresolved V genes account for less than half of the shortfall, and the remainder is unexplained. The DNA gave D and trimming, while V, J and clone size come from that table. The sample table lists about 100,000 clones, around 86% of them with a count of one. In total, the top ten clones hold just over 4% of the sample.

The receptor's source is a woman aged 65 to 85 with acute or convalescent COVID-19. The specimen sequenced was peripheral blood.

The DNA reads TGCGCCAGCAACCCTACAGGGGTGAACACTGAAGCTTTCTTT. Its protein reads: CASNPTGVNTEAFF. The chain was built from TRBV5-1 and TRBJ1-1; the central 7 bases match TRBD1. The CDR3 contains 14 residues, cysteine and phenylalanine counted. The CDR3 DNA has 42 bases and is translated from base 1. After removal of 6 bases from V and 0 bases from J, the junction retains 5 bases not matched to a gene. The germline V gene provides CDR1 SGHRS and CDR2 YFSETQ.